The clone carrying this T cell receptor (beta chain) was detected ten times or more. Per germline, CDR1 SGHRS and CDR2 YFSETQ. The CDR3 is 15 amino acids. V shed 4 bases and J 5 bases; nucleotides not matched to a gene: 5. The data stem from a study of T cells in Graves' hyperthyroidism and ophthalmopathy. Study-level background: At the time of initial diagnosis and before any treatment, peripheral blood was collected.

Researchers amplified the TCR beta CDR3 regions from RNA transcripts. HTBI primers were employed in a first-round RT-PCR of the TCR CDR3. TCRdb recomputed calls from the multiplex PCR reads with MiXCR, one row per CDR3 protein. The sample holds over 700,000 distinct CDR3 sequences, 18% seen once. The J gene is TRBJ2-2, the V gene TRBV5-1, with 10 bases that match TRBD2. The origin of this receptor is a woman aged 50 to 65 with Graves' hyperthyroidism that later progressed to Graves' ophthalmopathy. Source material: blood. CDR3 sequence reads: CASSISSGGTGELFF. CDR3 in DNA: TGCGCCAGCAGCATCTCTAGCGGGGGAACCGGGGAGCTGTTTTTT.